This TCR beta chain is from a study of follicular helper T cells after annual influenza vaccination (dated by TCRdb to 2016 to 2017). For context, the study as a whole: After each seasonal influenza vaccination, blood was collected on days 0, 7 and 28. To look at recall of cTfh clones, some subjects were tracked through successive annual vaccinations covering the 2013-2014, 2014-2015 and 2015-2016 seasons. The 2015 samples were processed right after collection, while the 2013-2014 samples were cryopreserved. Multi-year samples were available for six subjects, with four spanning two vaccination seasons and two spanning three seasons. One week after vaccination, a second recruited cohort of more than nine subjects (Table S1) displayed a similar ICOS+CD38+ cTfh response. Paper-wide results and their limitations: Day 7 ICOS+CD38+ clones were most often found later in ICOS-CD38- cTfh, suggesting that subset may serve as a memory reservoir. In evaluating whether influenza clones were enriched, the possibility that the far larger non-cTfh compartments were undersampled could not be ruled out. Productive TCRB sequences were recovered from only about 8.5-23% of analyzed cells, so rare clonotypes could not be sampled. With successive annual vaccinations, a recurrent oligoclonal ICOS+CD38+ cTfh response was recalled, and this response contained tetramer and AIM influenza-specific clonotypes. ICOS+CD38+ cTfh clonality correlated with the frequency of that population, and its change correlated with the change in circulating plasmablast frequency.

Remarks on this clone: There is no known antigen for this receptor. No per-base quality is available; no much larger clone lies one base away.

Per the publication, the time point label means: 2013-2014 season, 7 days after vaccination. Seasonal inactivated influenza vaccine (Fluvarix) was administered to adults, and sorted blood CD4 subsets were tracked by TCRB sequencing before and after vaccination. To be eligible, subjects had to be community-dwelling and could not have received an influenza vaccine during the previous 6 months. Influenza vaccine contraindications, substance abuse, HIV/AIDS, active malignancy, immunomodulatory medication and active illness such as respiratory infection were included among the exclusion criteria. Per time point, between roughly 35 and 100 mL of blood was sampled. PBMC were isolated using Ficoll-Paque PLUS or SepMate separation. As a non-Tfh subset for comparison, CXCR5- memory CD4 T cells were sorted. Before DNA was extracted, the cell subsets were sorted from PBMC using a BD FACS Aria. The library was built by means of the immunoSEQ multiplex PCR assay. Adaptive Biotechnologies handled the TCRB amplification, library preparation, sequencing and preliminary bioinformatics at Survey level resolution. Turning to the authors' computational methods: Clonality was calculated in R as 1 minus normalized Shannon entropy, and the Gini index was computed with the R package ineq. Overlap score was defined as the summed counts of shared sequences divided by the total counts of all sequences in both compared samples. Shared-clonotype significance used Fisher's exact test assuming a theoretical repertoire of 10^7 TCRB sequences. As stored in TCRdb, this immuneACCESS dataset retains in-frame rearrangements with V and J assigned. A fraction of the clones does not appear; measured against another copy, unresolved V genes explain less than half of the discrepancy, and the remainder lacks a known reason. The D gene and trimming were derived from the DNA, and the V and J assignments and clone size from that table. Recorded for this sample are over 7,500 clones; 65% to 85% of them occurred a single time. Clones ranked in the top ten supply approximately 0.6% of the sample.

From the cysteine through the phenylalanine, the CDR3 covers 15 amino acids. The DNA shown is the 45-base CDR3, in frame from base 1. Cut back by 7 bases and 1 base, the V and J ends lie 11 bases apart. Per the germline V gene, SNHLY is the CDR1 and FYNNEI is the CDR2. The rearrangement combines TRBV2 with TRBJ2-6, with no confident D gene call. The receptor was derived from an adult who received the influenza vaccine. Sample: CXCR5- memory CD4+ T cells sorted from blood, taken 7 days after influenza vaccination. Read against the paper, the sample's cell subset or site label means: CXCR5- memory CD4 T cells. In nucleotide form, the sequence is TGTGCCAGCAATAGAATGACATCTGGGGCCAACGTCCTGACTTTC. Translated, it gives CASNRMTSGANVLTF.